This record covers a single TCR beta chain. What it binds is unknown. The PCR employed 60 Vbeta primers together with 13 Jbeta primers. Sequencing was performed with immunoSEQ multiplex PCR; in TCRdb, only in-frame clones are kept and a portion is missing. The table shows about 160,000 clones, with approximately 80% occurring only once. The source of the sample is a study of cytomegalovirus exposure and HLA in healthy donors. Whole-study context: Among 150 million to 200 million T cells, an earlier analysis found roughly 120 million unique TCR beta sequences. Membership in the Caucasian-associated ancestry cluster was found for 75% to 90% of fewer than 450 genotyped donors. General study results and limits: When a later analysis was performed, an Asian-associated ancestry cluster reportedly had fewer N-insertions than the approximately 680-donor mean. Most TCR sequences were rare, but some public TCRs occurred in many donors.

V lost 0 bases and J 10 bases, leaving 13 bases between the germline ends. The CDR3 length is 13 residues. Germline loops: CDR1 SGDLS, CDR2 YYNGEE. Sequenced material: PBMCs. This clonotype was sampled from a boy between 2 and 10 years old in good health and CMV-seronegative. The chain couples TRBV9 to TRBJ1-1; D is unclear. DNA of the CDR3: TGTGCCAGCAGCGTAGAGGTTGAGGGAAGAGCTTTCTTT. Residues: CASSVEVEGRAFF. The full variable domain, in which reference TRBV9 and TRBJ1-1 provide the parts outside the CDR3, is DSGVTQTPKHLITATGQRVTLRCSPRSGDLSVYWYQQSLDQGLQFLIQYYNGEERAKGNILERFSAQQFPDLHSELNLSSLELGDSALYFCASSVEVEGRAFFGQGTRLTVV.